The 4 T cell receptor beta chains presented below share a single source sample, sequenced in a study of blood T cell repertoires in COVID-19. This table comes from immunoSEQ multiplex PCR, and its TCRdb copy is limited to in-frame clones, with some not included. This sample yields about 23,000 clones, of which 80% to 90% are seen a single time; roughly 20% belongs to the top ten. Sequenced input: peripheral blood. The receptor set was obtained from an elderly woman with acute or convalescent COVID-19.

CDR3 sequence: CASSQELGTSGSLSDTQYF. The CDR3 nucleotides are TGCGCCAGCAGCCAAGAACTCGGGACTAGCGGGAGTCTTTCAGATACGCAGTATTTT. V and J are TRBV4-3 and TRBJ2-3; 14 nucleotides align to TRBD2. The J segment lost 4 bases and the V segment lost 0 bases, leaving 9 bases of the junction unmatched. The CDR3 runs to 19 residues. Germline values: CDR1 LGHNA, CDR2 YSLEER.

V is TRBV6-1 and J is TRBJ2-3, with a possible D match to TRBD1 (5 bases). This CDR3 is 11 amino acids long. Germline CDR1 and CDR2: MNHNS and SASEGT. Trimming shortened V by 10 bases and J by 9 bases, and 14 bases separated the two germline ends. As DNA, the CDR3 is TGTGCCACCCAAACTGGACAAACGCAGTATTTT. As protein: CATQTGQTQYF.

This chain connects TRBV6-5 to TRBJ1-1, with 8 bases matching TRBD1. V trimming: 4 bases; J trimming: 3 bases; junction bases outside the gene matches: 4. This CDR3 contains 14 residues. Germline values: CDR1 MNHEY, CDR2 SVGAGI. DNA for the CDR3: TGTGCCAGCAGTTCCAGACAGGGGTACACTGAAGCTTTCTTT. Encoded protein: CASSSRQGYTEAFF.

J is TRBJ2-7 and V is TRBV5-1; no definite D call. The CDR3 is 14 amino acids. Trimming took 0 bases from V and 0 from J, leaving 7 bases between them. CDR1 is SGHRS, CDR2 YFSETQ, per germline. The CDR3 loop is CASSLGQSSYEQYF. DNA of the CDR3: TGCGCCAGCAGCTTGGGTCAGTCCTCCTACGAGCAGTACTTC.